This is a list of T cell receptor beta chains from one sample in a study of T cell changes during pregnancy in multiple sclerosis. TCRdb's copy holds only in-frame clones and misses some; the assay was immunoSEQ multiplex PCR. Of tens of thousands of clones in the sample, 90% to 95% were seen once. The material was peripheral blood, obtained in the third trimester of pregnancy. The receptors originated from a female donor in good health, enrolled as a control in a pregnancy study. The CDR3 runs from the conserved cysteine through the conserved F or W. The D gene is left open where the match is weak. Clone size is not always given. Where it is, it says once, few, many or a class for expanded clones.

v_gene,abundance,j_gene,d_gene,CDR3aa,CDR3nt
TRBV19,once,TRBJ1-5,NA,CASSEAGRGQPQHF,TGTGCCAGTAGTGAGGCGGGGAGAGGTCAGCCCCAGCATTTT
TRBV19,NA,TRBJ2-5,NA,CASSIGEYQETQYF,TGTGCCAGTAGTATAGGCGAGTACCAAGAGACCCAGTACTTC
TRBV7-9,NA,TRBJ2-1,TRBD2,CASSQTSGRHEQFF,TGTGCCAGCAGTCAGACTAGCGGGAGACATGAGCAGTTCTTC
TRBV4-1,NA,TRBJ2-5,NA,CASSQSRREQETQYF,TGCGCCAGCAGCCAATCCCGGAGGGAACAAGAGACCCAGTACTTC
TRBV25-1,NA,TRBJ2-3,TRBD2,CASSKTGGATDTQYF,TGTGCCAGCAGTAAAACGGGAGGAGCGACAGATACGCAGTATTTT
TRBV7-2,NA,TRBJ1-1,NA,CARTARVSTEAFF,TGTGCCAGGACCGCCCGGGTTTCCACTGAAGCTTTCTTT
TRBV9,NA,TRBJ2-3,TRBD1,CASSPRTGYTDTQYF,TGTGCCAGCAGCCCCCGGACAGGGTACACAGATACGCAGTATTTT
TRBV19,once,TRBJ1-5,TRBD1,CASTEQGQWGNQPQHF,TGTGCCAGTACCGAACAGGGACAGTGGGGGAATCAGCCCCAGCATTTT
TRBV5-1,NA,TRBJ1-5,NA,CASSLQEGSQPQHF,TGCGCCAGCAGCTTGCAGGAAGGAAGTCAGCCCCAGCATTTT
TRBV19,NA,TRBJ1-3,NA,CASSTTRPARTGNTIYF,TGTGCCAGTAGTACTACCCGCCCCGCCAGGACTGGAAACACCATATATTTT
TRBV19,NA,TRBJ2-6,NA,CASSIMSSGANVLTF,TGTGCCAGTAGTATCATGTCCTCTGGGGCCAACGTCCTGACTTTC
TRBV10-3,once,TRBJ2-1,TRBD2,CAISEPTSGRRADGQFF,TGTGCCATCAGTGAGCCGACTAGCGGGAGACGTGCAGATGGGCAGTTCTTC
TRBV6-5,NA,TRBJ2-4,TRBD2,CASRGLAGGKNIQYF,TGTGCCAGCAGGGGACTAGCGGGGGGGAAAAACATTCAGTACTTC
TRBV18,NA,TRBJ2-2,TRBD2,CASSPRGLGITGELFF,TGTGCCAGCTCACCAAGGGGACTAGGGATCACCGGGGAGCTGTTTTTT
TRBV5-1,NA,TRBJ1-5,TRBD1,CASGRGTGVNQPQHF,TGCGCCAGCGGACGGGGGACAGGGGTTAATCAGCCCCAGCATTTT
TRBV30,NA,TRBJ1-2,NA,CAWRTINSHYGYTF,TGTGCCTGGAGAACGATTAACAGTCACTATGGCTACACCTTC
TRBV5-1,NA,TRBJ2-7,TRBD1,CASRPGTGNYEQYF,TGCGCCAGCCGTCCCGGGACAGGGAATTATGAGCAGTACTTC
TRBV6-5,NA,TRBJ1-3,NA,CASTGTGNTIYF,TGTGCCAGCACGGGTACTGGAAACACCATATATTTT
TRBV6-1,NA,TRBJ2-7,TRBD1,CASSDYGTGGYEQYF,TGTGCCAGCAGTGACTATGGGACAGGGGGATACGAGCAGTACTTC
TRBV7-7,once,TRBJ2-7,TRBD2,CASSSTGGSEQYF,TGTGCCAGCAGCTCAACCGGGGGGAGCGAGCAGTACTTC
TRBV5-1,NA,TRBJ1-1,TRBD1,CASSLAPGQGPNTEAFF,TGCGCCAGCAGCTTGGCCCCGGGACAGGGCCCGAACACTGAAGCTTTCTTT
TRBV11-2,NA,TRBJ2-5,NA,CASSRTAYQETQYF,TGTGCCAGCAGCAGGACAGCGTACCAAGAGACCCAGTACTTC
TRBV19,few,TRBJ1-5,NA,CASSMAGDHQPQHF,TGTGCCAGTAGTATGGCAGGGGATCATCAGCCCCAGCATTTT
TRBV19,NA,TRBJ1-2,NA,CASNKPGLAYGYTF,TGTGCCAGTAACAAACCGGGATTGGCCTATGGCTACACCTTC
TRBV6-4,NA,TRBJ2-1,TRBD2,CASRRLAGEGNEQFF,TGTGCCAGTAGAAGACTAGCGGGGGAGGGCAATGAGCAGTTCTTC
TRBV7-2,NA,TRBJ1-2,NA,CASSSYRVTNYGYTF,TGTGCCAGCAGCTCTTACAGGGTCACCAACTATGGCTACACCTTC
TRBV6-5,NA,TRBJ2-4,TRBD1,CASSYSTGARNIQYF,TGTGCCAGCAGTTACTCCACAGGGGCGAGAAACATTCAGTACTTC
TRBV21-1,NA,TRBJ2-3,NA,CASSTYGRGESTDTQYF,TGTGCCAGCAGCACTTACGGGAGGGGGGAGAGCACAGATACGCAGTATTTT
TRBV7-9,once,TRBJ2-7,TRBD1,CASSFSTGGYEQYF,TGTGCCAGCAGCTTTTCCACAGGGGGCTACGAGCAGTACTTC
TRBV28,NA,TRBJ1-2,NA,CASSLLQYGYTF,TGTGCCAGCAGTTTATTACAGTATGGCTACACCTTC
TRBV5-3,NA,TRBJ1-1,NA,CARSSTGSETEAFF,TGTGCCAGAAGCTCAACAGGGAGTGAGACTGAAGCTTTCTTT
TRBV2,NA,TRBJ2-3,NA,CASSEEWGLRTDTQYF,TGTGCCAGCAGTGAAGAGTGGGGGCTGAGGACAGATACGCAGTATTTT
TRBV21-1,NA,TRBJ2-3,NA,CASSKEGGLAGPAAYTQYF,TGTGCCAGCAGCAAAGAGGGGGGGCTAGCGGGGCCCGCCGCGTATACGCAGTATTTT
TRBV5-5,NA,TRBJ1-5,NA,CASSPRVSPGNQPQHF,TGTGCCAGCAGCCCCAGGGTTTCTCCTGGCAATCAGCCCCAGCATTTT
TRBV5-6,NA,TRBJ2-1,TRBD2,CASSLVSLREGAYNEQFF,TGTGCCAGCAGCTTGGTGTCTCTGCGGGAGGGAGCGTACAATGAGCAGTTCTTC
TRBV2,once,TRBJ2-5,TRBD1,CASLSWTGGRETQYF,TGTGCCAGCCTTTCGTGGACAGGGGGCAGGGAGACCCAGTACTTC
TRBV6-5,NA,TRBJ1-1,NA,CASSYDRGSEAFF,TGTGCCAGCAGTTATGATCGGGGGTCTGAAGCTTTCTTT
TRBV7-2,NA,TRBJ2-3,TRBD2,CASSRLTSGGGGTQYF,TGTGCCAGCAGCCGTTTGACTAGCGGGGGGGGAGGTACGCAGTATTTT
TRBV13,NA,TRBJ1-3,NA,CASSLVSGLRNTIYF,TGTGCCAGCAGCTTAGTAAGCGGACTGAGAAACACCATATATTTT
TRBV5-1,few,TRBJ1-6,TRBD1,CASSAGQGRRNSPLHF,TGCGCCAGCAGCGCGGGACAGGGCCGTCGGAATTCACCCCTCCACTTT
TRBV27,NA,TRBJ2-3,NA,CACSSRDRTDTQYF,TGTGCCTGCTCTAGCAGAGACCGCACAGATACGCAGTATTTT
TRBV18,once,TRBJ1-3,TRBD1,CASSVDREYGNTIYF,TGTGCCAGCTCAGTCGACAGGGAATACGGAAACACCATATATTTT
TRBV29-1,NA,TRBJ1-4,TRBD1,CSVTDRGNEKLFF,TGCAGCGTTACGGACAGGGGCAATGAAAAACTGTTTTTT
TRBV9,NA,TRBJ2-3,TRBD2,CASSVTSGGARDTQYF,TGTGCCAGCAGCGTGACTAGCGGGGGGGCACGAGATACGCAGTATTTT
TRBV7-9,NA,TRBJ2-1,NA,CASSLAYQEAVVRQFF,TGTGCCAGCAGCTTAGCCTACCAGGAGGCTGTGGTGCGGCAGTTCTTC
TRBV6-1,NA,TRBJ1-3,NA,CASSARGLEGNTIYF,TGTGCCAGCAGCGCGAGGGGGTTGGAGGGAAACACCATATATTTT
TRBV30,NA,TRBJ1-2,NA,CAWSVLQNYGYTF,TGTGCCTGGAGTGTCTTACAGAACTATGGCTACACCTTC
TRBV7-2,NA,TRBJ2-3,NA,CASSLSRPDTQYF,TGTGCCAGCAGCTTATCGCGGCCAGATACGCAGTATTTT
TRBV7-2,NA,TRBJ2-2,TRBD1,CASSFQTGGVGGELFF,TGTGCCAGCAGCTTTCAGACAGGGGGCGTCGGCGGGGAGCTGTTTTTT
TRBV7-2,NA,TRBJ1-1,NA,CASSLSLNTEAFF,TGTGCCAGCAGCTTATCACTTAACACTGAAGCTTTCTTT
TRBV6-1,NA,TRBJ2-7,NA,CASSEDSIAYEQYF,TGTGCCAGCAGTGAAGACAGCATCGCCTACGAGCAGTACTTC
TRBV19,NA,TRBJ1-5,NA,CASSILGHSGSNQPQHF,TGTGCCAGTAGTATACTAGGACACTCTGGTAGCAATCAGCCCCAGCATTTT
TRBV2,NA,TRBJ2-5,TRBD1,CASSLRQGNQETQYF,TGTGCCAGCAGCCTCCGACAGGGGAATCAAGAGACCCAGTACTTC
TRBV11-2,once,TRBJ2-7,TRBD2,CASTNPLSSGMSYEQYF,TGTGCCAGCACCAATCCCCTAAGTAGCGGGATGTCCTACGAGCAGTACTTC
TRBV5-4,NA,TRBJ1-2,TRBD1,CASSSGTAVYGYTF,TGTGCCAGCAGCTCCGGGACAGCTGTCTATGGCTACACCTTC
TRBV2,NA,TRBJ2-7,TRBD2,CASSEARLAGEATYF,TGTGCCAGCAGTGAAGCGCGACTAGCGGGAGAGGCGACGTACTTC
TRBV18,NA,TRBJ2-7,TRBD1,CASSLFGTGVSYEQYF,TGTGCCAGCTCACTATTCGGGACAGGGGTTTCCTACGAGCAGTACTTC
TRBV4-1,NA,TRBJ1-2,NA,CASSQGQVINYGYTF,TGCGCCAGCAGCCAAGGCCAGGTAATTAACTATGGCTACACCTTC